Following are 6 T cell receptor beta chains from one sample sequenced in a study of T cells in Graves' hyperthyroidism and ophthalmopathy. Researchers amplified the TCR beta CDR3 regions from RNA transcripts. RT-PCR in the first round (using the HTBI primer set) targeted the TCR CDR3. MiXCR, applied by TCRdb to the multiplex PCR reads, yields one record per CDR3 protein. The data contain hundreds of thousands of distinct CDR3 sequences, approximately 17% of them singletons. Material for sequencing was blood. The receptor source for this set is a woman under 30 with Graves' ophthalmopathy.

The V and J genes are TRBV30 and TRBJ1-2; a possible D gene is TRBD1 (5 bases). Per the germline V gene, CDR1 is GTSNPN and CDR2 is SVGIG (reference sequence). Trimming took off 4 bases at V and 3 bases at J, with 18 bases between the two ends. The CDR3 runs to 15 residues. This CDR3 is CAWNKAGTRDYGYTF. CDR3 bases: TGTGCCTGGAACAAAGCCGGGACCCGAGACTATGGCTACACCTTC.

V usage is TRBV20-1 and J usage is TRBJ2-1, with 9 positions matching TRBD2. The CDR3 has 15 residues. The trim removed 3 bases at V and 3 bases at J, leaving 6 bases unmatched. CDR1 and CDR2 (germline): DFQATT, SNEGSKA (reference sequence). In DNA form, the CDR3 reads TGCAGTGCTAGTGTGGCGGGAGGGGGCTACAATGAGCAGTTCTTC. Translation: CSASVAGGGYNEQFF.

In its sample, this clonotype was seen a few times. This rearrangement joins TRBV6-2 or TRBV6-3 to TRBJ2-7, with 10 bases aligning to TRBD1. Germline V gives CDR1 MNHEY, CDR2 SVGEGT. The CDR3 loop spans 15 amino acids. After removal of 7 bases from V and 0 bases from J, the junction contained 6 bases not matched to a gene. The CDR3 here is CASTLTGGSSYEQYF. The CDR3 DNA follows: TGTGCCAGCACCTTGACAGGGGGCTCCTCCTACGAGCAGTACTTC.

The chain links TRBV20-1 to TRBJ1-6, with D unresolved. The CDR3 has 13 amino acids. Germline CDR1 is DFQATT and CDR2 is SNEGSKA (reference sequence). The V gene lost 6 bases and the J gene lost 13 bases, with 19 bases spanning the gap. The CDR3 sequence: CSATPGSERPLHF. DNA for the CDR3: TGCAGTGCAACGCCTGGGAGCGAAAGGCCCCTCCACTTT.

The chain has TRBV7-2 and TRBJ1-4, with D possibly matching TRBD1 (6 bases). This CDR3 is 15 amino acids long. The V end was cut by 2 bases, the J end by 7 bases, with 14 bases between. Per the germline V gene, CDR1 is SGHTA and CDR2 is FQGNSA. The chain's CDR3 is CASSLFYEGGEKLFF. The CDR3 DNA reads TGTGCCAGCAGCTTATTTTATGAGGGGGGTGAAAAACTGTTTTTT.

The CDR3 sequence: CASSPPRKTGELFF. CDR3 DNA: TGTGCCAGCAGCCCCCCCAGGAAAACCGGGGAGCTGTTTTTT. V is TRBV28 and J is TRBJ2-2; D uncertain. This CDR3 is built from 14 residues. V lost 6 bases and J lost 5, with 13 bases in between. Germline V gene data show CDR1 as MDHEN and CDR2 as SYDVKM.